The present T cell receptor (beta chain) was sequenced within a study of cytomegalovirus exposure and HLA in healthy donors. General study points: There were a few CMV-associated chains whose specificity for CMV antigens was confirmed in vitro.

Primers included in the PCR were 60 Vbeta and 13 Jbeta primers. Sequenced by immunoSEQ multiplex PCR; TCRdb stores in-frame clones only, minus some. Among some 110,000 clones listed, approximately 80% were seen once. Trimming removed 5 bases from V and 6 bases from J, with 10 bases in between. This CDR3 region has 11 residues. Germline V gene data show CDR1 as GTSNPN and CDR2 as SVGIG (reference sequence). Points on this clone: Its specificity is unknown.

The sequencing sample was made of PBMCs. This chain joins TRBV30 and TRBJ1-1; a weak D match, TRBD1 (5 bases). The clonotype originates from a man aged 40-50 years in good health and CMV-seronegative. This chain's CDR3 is CAWGGGSEAFF. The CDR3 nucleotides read TGTGCCTGGGGCGGGGGGTCTGAAGCTTTCTTT.